These 7 T cell receptor beta chains were all obtained from the same sample, sequenced in a study of blood T cell repertoires in COVID-19. This table comes from immunoSEQ multiplex PCR, and its TCRdb copy is limited to in-frame clones, with some not included. The sample contains under 250,000 clones, approximately 90% of which appear only once. Input material: PBMCs or T cells enriched from blood (not recorded which). These TCRs come from a woman aged 25 to 39 with acute COVID-19.

V is TRBV7-2 and J is TRBJ2-7; 8 bases are shared with TRBD1. The CDR3 length is 15 residues. The J segment lost 9 bases and the V segment lost 5 bases, leaving 15 bases of the junction unmatched. From germline, CDR1 is SGHTA and CDR2 FQGNSA. The chain's CDR3 is CASSPPDRAVDGQYF. CDR3 nucleotides: TGTGCCAGCAGCCCCCCGGACAGGGCGGTGGATGGGCAGTACTTC. Full variable domain (missing parts from reference TRBV7-2 and TRBJ2-7): GAGVSQSPSNKVTEKGKDVELRCDPISGHTALYWYRQSLGQGLEFLIYFQGNSAPDKSGLPSDRFSAERTGGSVSTLTIQRTQQEDSAVYLCASSPPDRAVDGQYFGPGTRLTVT.

The chain employs TRBV4-1 and TRBJ1-1; D not resolved. CDR3 length: 15 residues. Per the germline V gene, CDR1 is MGHRA and CDR2 is YSYEKL. V gave up 4 bases and J gave up 3 bases, with 15 bases separating them. In DNA, the CDR3 is TGCGCCAGCAGCCTTAGCGGGGTTTTCTACACTGAAGCTTTCTTT. Amino acids: CASSLSGVFYTEAFF.

The chain couples TRBV19 to TRBJ2-7; 9 bases line up with TRBD2. V was pared by 7 bases and J by 0 bases, with 7 bases of the junction left unmatched. This CDR3 is 15 amino acids long. CDR1 and CDR2 (germline): LNHDA, SQIVND (reference sequence). The CDR3 sequence is CASTPAGGTSYEQYF. The CDR3 bases are TGTGCCAGTACCCCAGCGGGGGGCACCTCCTACGAGCAGTACTTC.

The V and J genes are TRBV10-3 and TRBJ2-2; 8 bases map to TRBD2. Germline V gives CDR1 ENHRY, CDR2 SYGVKD. Trimming removed 2 bases from V and 3 bases from J; junction bases left unmatched: 2. CDR3 length equals 15 residues. The CDR3 DNA reads as TGTGCCATCAGTGAGCGGGGGGGCGACACCGGGGAGCTGTTTTTT. It translates to CAISERGGDTGELFF.

The rearrangement uses TRBV4-1 and TRBJ2-1; 10 bases line up with TRBD1. The CDR3 consists of 15 residues. V trimming: 0 bases; J trimming: 10 bases; junction bases outside the gene matches: 6. CDR1 MGHRA and CDR2 YSYEKL come from the germline V gene. The CDR3 nucleotides are TGCGCCAGCAGCCAAGATTGGGACAGGGGAAACGAGCAGTTCTTC. This gives the protein CASSQDWDRGNEQFF.

The V and J genes are TRBV11-2 and TRBJ2-2, with unresolved D. This CDR3 contains 17 residues. Germline V CDR1 and CDR2: SGHAT, FQNNGV. The ends were cut back, 1 base at V and 6 bases at J, with 18 bases in the middle. The CDR3: CASSLVLSPERAGELFF. CDR3 DNA sequence: TGTGCCAGCAGCTTAGTCCTCTCTCCGGAACGGGCCGGGGAGCTGTTTTTT.

This chain uses TRBV5-6 with TRBJ1-6, with a weak D call TRBD1 (5 bases). Looked up from germline, CDR1 is SGHDT and CDR2 is YYEEEE. V gave up 2 bases and J gave up 6 bases, with 6 bases separating them. CDR3 size: 13 residues. The CDR3 DNA is TGTGCCAGCAGCTTAGGGGTTAATTCACCCCTCCACTTT. This sequence encodes CASSLGVNSPLHF.